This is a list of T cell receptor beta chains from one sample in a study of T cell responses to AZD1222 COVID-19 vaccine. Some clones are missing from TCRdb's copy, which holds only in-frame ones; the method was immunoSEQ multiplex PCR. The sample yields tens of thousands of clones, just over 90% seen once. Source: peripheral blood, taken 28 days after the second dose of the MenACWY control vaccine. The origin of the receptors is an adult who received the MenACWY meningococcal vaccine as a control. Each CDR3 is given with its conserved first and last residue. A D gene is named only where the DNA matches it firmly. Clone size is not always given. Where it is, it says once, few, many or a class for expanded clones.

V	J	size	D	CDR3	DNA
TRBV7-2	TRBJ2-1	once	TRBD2	CASRFSGSSYNEQFF	TGTGCCAGCAGGTTTAGCGGGAGCTCCTACAATGAGCAGTTCTTC
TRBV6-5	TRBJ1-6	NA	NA	CASSYNKGRRDSPLHF	TGTGCCAGCAGTTATAATAAGGGGCGCAGGGATTCACCCCTCCACTTT
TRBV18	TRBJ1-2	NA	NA	CASSPPAESNYGYTF	TGTGCCAGCTCACCACCGGCAGAGTCTAACTATGGCTACACCTTC
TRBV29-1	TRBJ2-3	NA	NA	CSVSTDTQYF	TGCAGCGTTTCCACAGATACGCAGTATTTT
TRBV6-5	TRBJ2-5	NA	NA	CASSYSVTRPQETQYF	TGTGCCAGCAGTTACTCAGTGACAAGGCCCCAAGAGACCCAGTACTTC
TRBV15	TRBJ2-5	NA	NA	CATSREGSVQETQYF	TGTGCCACCAGCAGAGAGGGGTCCGTCCAAGAGACCCAGTACTTC
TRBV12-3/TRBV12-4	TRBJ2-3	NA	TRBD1	CASRPTGPDTQYF	TGTGCCAGCAGACCGACAGGGCCAGATACGCAGTATTTT
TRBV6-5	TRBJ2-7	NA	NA	CASRTEGWGHHEQYF	TGTGCCAGCAGGACCGAGGGGTGGGGCCACCACGAGCAGTACTTC
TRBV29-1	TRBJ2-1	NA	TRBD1	CSVGTGGLWQFF	TGCAGCGTTGGGACAGGGGGCCTGTGGCAGTTCTTC
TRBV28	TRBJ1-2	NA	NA	CASSSLDGANYGYTF	TGTGCCAGCAGTTCTCTGGACGGTGCTAACTATGGCTACACCTTC
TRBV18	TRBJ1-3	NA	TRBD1	CASSSDRANTIYF	TGTGCCAGCTCATCAGACAGGGCCAACACCATATATTTT
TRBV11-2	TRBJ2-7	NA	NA	CASSFIGTYEQYF	TGTGCCAGCAGCTTCATAGGAACCTACGAGCAGTACTTC
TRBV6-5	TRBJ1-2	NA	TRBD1	CASSLGQGAYGYTF	TGTGCCAGCAGCCTTGGACAGGGGGCCTATGGCTACACCTTC
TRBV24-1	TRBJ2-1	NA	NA	CATSDTGTDYNEQFF	TGTGCCACCAGTGATACCGGGACGGACTACAATGAGCAGTTCTTC
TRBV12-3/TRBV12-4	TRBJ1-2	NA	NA	CASTQRANYGYTF	TGTGCCAGCACCCAACGTGCTAACTATGGCTACACCTTC
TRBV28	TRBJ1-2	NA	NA	CASSLDRKGYGYTF	TGTGCCAGCAGTCTTGACCGGAAAGGGTATGGCTACACCTTC
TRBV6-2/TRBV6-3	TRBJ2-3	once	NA	CASSRAYHTQYF	TGTGCCAGCAGTCGGGCCTACCATACGCAGTATTTT
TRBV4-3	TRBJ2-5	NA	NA	CASSQDTAAQETQYF	TGCGCCAGCAGCCAAGATACGGCGGCCCAAGAGACCCAGTACTTC
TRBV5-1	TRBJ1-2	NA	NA	CASSLGGLPPPGYTF	TGCGCCAGCAGCTTGGGGGGTCTACCTCCTCCGGGCTACACCTTC
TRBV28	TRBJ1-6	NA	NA	CASSPPNEYSPLHF	TGTGCCAGCAGCCCTCCGAACGAGTATTCACCCCTCCACTTT
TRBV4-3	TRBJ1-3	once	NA	CASSQALINTIYF	TGCGCCAGCAGCCAAGCTCTGATAAACACCATATATTTT
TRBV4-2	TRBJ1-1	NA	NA	CASSRREGRTELTEAFF	TGTGCCAGCAGCCGAAGAGAAGGCCGGACAGAGCTCACTGAAGCTTTCTTT
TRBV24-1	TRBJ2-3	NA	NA	CATSDLRNPTDTQYF	TGTGCCACCAGTGATTTACGGAATCCCACAGATACGCAGTATTTT